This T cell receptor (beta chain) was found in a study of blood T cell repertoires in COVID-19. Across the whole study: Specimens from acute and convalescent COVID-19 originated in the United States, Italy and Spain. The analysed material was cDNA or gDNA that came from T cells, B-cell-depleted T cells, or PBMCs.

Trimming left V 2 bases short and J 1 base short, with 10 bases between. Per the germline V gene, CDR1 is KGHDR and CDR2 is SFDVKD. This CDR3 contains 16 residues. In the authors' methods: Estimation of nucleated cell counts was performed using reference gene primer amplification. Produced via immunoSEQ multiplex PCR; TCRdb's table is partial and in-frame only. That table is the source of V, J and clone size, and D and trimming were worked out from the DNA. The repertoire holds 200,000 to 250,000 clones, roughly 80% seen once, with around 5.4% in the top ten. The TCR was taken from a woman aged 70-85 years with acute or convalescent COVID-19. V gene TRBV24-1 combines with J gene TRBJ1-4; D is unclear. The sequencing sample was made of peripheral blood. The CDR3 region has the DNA TGTGCCACCAGTGATTCCTCGACTGAAACTAATGAAAAACTGTTTTTT. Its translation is CATSDSSTETNEKLFF.